The clone carrying this T cell receptor beta chain was counted only a few times. Original methodology: From reference gene primer amplification, estimates of nucleated cell counts were derived. Here immunoSEQ multiplex PCR was the method, and the copy in TCRdb shows in-frame clones only, minus some. V and J calls and clone size are given by that table; D and trimming were obtained from the DNA. The table has 250,000 to 300,000 clones, around nine tenths seen once; the top ten hold about 9.4%. The sample comes from a study of blood T cell repertoires in COVID-19. Study details: Samples came from the United States, Italy and Spain, spanning acute and convalescent COVID-19. In each case, the material was cDNA or gDNA derived from T cells, B-cell-depleted T cells, or PBMCs.

This CDR3 has 17 residues. V lost 0 bases and J lost 7, with 17 bases in between. Germline-derived CDR1 and CDR2 are SGDLS and YYNGEE. Sequenced sample: peripheral blood. The sequence came from a woman in her seventies with COVID-19, enrolled during active disease. The chain has TRBV9 and TRBJ1-6, with D maybe TRBD1 (6 bases). The CDR3 reads CASSVGMKQGRNSPLHF. CDR3 DNA sequence: TGTGCCAGCAGCGTAGGAATGAAACAGGGTAGGAATTCACCCCTCCACTTT.